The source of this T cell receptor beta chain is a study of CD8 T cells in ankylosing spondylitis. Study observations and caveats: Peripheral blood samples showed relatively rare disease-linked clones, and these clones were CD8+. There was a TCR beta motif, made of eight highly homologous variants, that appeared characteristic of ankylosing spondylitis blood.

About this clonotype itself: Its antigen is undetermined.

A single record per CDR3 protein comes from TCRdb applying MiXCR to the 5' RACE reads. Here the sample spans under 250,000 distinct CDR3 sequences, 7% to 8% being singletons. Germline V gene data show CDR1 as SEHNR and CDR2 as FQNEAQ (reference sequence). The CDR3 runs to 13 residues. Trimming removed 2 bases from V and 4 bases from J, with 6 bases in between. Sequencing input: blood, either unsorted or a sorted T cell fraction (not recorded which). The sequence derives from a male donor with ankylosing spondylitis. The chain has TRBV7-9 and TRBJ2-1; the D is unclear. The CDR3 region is CASSLRDYNEQFF. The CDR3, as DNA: TGTGCCAGCAGCTTAAGAGATTACAATGAGCAGTTCTTC.